Listed here is a single T cell receptor (beta chain). The primer mix had 60 Vbeta and 13 Jbeta primers. Only in-frame clones appear in the TCRdb table, and some are missing; sequencing was by immunoSEQ multiplex PCR. Among under 70,000 clones listed, approximately 80% were seen once. This sample is part of a study of cytomegalovirus exposure and HLA in healthy donors. Looked up from germline, CDR1 is KGHSH and CDR2 is LQKENI. J gave up 1 base and V 3 bases, and 5 bases lay outside the gene matches. The CDR3 extends over 16 amino acids. The clonotype comes from a man over 45 in good health and CMV-seronegative. Input material: PBMCs. The chain recombines TRBV18 with TRBJ2-7; 11 bases fit TRBD2. For the CDR3, the DNA is TGTGCCAGCTCACCGGGTACTAGCGGGGGATCCTACGAGCAGTACTTC. Translating gives CASSPGTSGGSYEQYF.